This paragraph reports one T cell receptor beta chain. In germline, CDR1 is DFQATT, CDR2 SNEGSKA (reference sequence). V was clipped by 7 bases and J by 6 bases, with 9 bases between them. The CDR3 contains 11 residues. This entry comes from a study of blood T cell repertoires in COVID-19. Some clones are missing from TCRdb's copy, which holds only in-frame ones; the method was immunoSEQ multiplex PCR. The repertoire holds 500,000 to 600,000 clones, with less than 90% as singletons. Patients of the Seattle cohort, enrolled during active infection, were followed longitudinally. The chain employs TRBV20-1 and TRBJ2-2; D is perhaps TRBD2 (5 bases). Sequencing was performed on peripheral blood. The TCR was taken from a woman between 45 and 60 years old with COVID-19, enrolled during active disease. The CDR3, as DNA: TGCAGTGTCTCGGAGGCCGGGGAGCTGTTTTTT. This codes for CSVSEAGELFF.